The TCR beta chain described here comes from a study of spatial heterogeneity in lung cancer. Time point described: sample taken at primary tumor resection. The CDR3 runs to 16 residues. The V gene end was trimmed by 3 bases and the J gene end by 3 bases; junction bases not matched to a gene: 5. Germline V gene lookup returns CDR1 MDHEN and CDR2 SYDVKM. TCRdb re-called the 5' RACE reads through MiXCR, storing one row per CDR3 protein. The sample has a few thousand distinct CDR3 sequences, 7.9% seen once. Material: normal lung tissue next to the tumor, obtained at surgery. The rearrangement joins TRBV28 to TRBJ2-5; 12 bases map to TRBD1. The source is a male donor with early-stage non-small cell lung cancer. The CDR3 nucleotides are TGTGCCAGCAGTTTGGGACAGGGGGCGAGCGAAGAGACCCAGTACTTC. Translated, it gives CASSLGQGASEETQYF.